This entry lists 14 T cell receptor beta chains sequenced from one sample in a study of response to subunit inactivated influenza vaccine. A single record per CDR3 protein comes from TCRdb applying MiXCR to the RT-PCR reads. The repertoire consists of approximately 570,000 distinct CDR3 sequences, with about 8% occurring once and the leading ten covering about an eighth. The source material was PBMCs from blood, sampled less than 25 months after vaccination. The receptors originated from a man between 50 and 69 years old who received an inactivated influenza vaccine.

This clonotype appeared a few times. The chain joins TRBV12-3 or TRBV12-4 to TRBJ2-5; 11 nucleotides line up with TRBD1. The CDR3 spans 14 residues. Trimming at V came to 7 bases and at J to 5 bases, leaving 6 bases not matched to a gene. The CDR3 nucleotides are TGTGCCAGCAAACGGACAGGGGGCCTCGAGACCCAGTACTTC. As protein: CASKRTGGLETQYF.

As concerns this clonotype: The germline gene is not matched at one end of the junction; a read error may be the cause. This chain links TRBV20-1 with TRBJ1-1; 9 bases fit TRBD1. Per germline, CDR1 DFQATT and CDR2 SNEGSKA (reference sequence). The CDR3 runs to 19 residues. The CDR3 sequence: CCAYVSSGQGGLPNTEAFF. The CDR3 DNA sequence: TGCTGTGCTTACGTTTCTTCGGGACAGGGTGGGTTACCGAACACTGAAGCTTTCTTT.

At least ten counts were recorded for this clonotype. The V and J genes are TRBV27 and TRBJ2-7; D not certain. The CDR3 covers 14 residues. V lost 3 bases and J lost 0, with 9 bases in between. Germline V gene sequence: CDR1 MNHEY, CDR2 SMNVEV (reference sequence). The CDR3 DNA is TGTGCCAGCAGTTTCGGACGTACCTCCTACGAGCAGTACTTC. Protein sequence: CASSFGRTSYEQYF.

This clonotype has a count of ten or more. Here the CDR3 DNA reads TGTGCCAGCAGCTTAGCGGGCAGGGTGGGCACCGGGGAGCTGTTTTTT. This encodes CASSLAGRVGTGELFF. The rearrangement links TRBV7-2 to TRBJ2-2, with a tentative D call TRBD1 (5 bases). The V and J ends lost 0 bases and 4 bases respectively, with 12 bases between them. The CDR3 has 16 residues. Germline CDR1 SGHTA, CDR2 FQGNSA. The whole variable domain, filled in from reference TRBV7-2 and TRBJ2-2, reads GAGVSQSPSNKVTEKGKDVELRCDPISGHTALYWYRQSLGQGLEFLIYFQGNSAPDKSGLPSDRFSAERTGGSVSTLTIQRTQQEDSAVYLCASSLAGRVGTGELFFGEGSRLTVL.

In the case of this clonotype: The junction departs from germline at one end; a sequencing error may be responsible. The chain carries TRBV5-1 and TRBJ2-7, with D perhaps being TRBD1 or TRBD2 (6 bases each). The germline gives CDR1 SGHRS, CDR2 YFSETQ. The CDR3 totals 13 residues. For the CDR3, the DNA is TGCACCAGCCGACCCAGGGGACTCTACGAGCAGTACTTC. Residues: CTSRPRGLYEQYF.

The chain is built from TRBV21-1 and TRBJ2-1; TRBD2 was called by the table and not checked on the DNA. TRBV21-1 is given as a pseudogene. The CDR3 sequence is 20 residues long. The DNA for the CDR3 is TGTGCCAGCGTAGAGATGGCGGGGCTAGCGGGAGGCCCGGAGATCGATGAGCAGTTCTTC. The encoded protein is CASVEMAGLAGGPEIDEQFF.

In its sample, this clonotype was seen a few times. This rearrangement joins TRBV12-3 or TRBV12-4 to TRBJ1-5; TRBD1 might be the D (5 bases). The CDR3 has 12 residues. The ends were cut back, 6 bases at V and 7 bases at J, with 10 bases in the middle. Written as DNA, the CDR3 is TGTGCCAGCAGCTACGGGGCCCAGCCCCAGCATTTT. Translated: CASSYGAQPQHF.

Ten or more counts support this clonotype. The chain joins TRBV5-1 to TRBJ2-4; D unresolved. CDR1 is SGHRS and CDR2 is YFSETQ in the germline V gene. This CDR3 contains 14 residues. Trimming pared 3 bases from V and 7 bases from J, leaving 14 bases between. This CDR3 reads CASSSRTEANIQYF. The CDR3 nucleotides are TGCGCCAGCAGCTCGCGGACCGAGGCCAACATTCAGTACTTC.

This clonotype turned up a few times. This chain links TRBV12-5 with TRBJ2-3; D gene uncertain. With 4 bases removed from V and 6 bases from J, the gap between germline ends came to 17 bases. In germline, CDR1 is LGHNT, CDR2 FRNRAP. There are 15 residues in the CDR3. For the CDR3, the DNA is TGTGCTAGTGGTTCCTCCTCCAAATTATCTGATACGCAGTATTTT. Translated: CASGSSSKLSDTQYF.

This rearrangement joins TRBV12-3 or TRBV12-4 to TRBJ2-1; D perhaps matches TRBD2 (6 bases). The CDR3 is made up of 13 amino acids. V was shortened by 7 bases and J by 8 bases, with 15 bases between the two germline ends. CDR3: CASMRGASDEQFF. The CDR3 coding sequence is TGTGCCAGCATGCGGGGCGCGTCGGATGAGCAGTTCTTC.

This clonotype was counted only a few times. The chain carries TRBV19 and TRBJ2-1, with 7 bases aligning to TRBD2. Germline V CDR1 and CDR2: LNHDA, SQIVND (reference sequence). The ends lost 7 bases at V and 7 bases at J; junction bases unmatched: 10. This CDR3 has 14 amino acids. CDR3 nucleotides: TGTGCCAGTACACGCGGGGGTGGGAGGAATGAGCAGTTCTTC. This encodes CASTRGGGRNEQFF.

This clonotype has at least ten counts. V usage is TRBV3-1 and J usage is TRBJ1-1; D is unresolved. Trimming cost V 4 bases and J 4 bases, with 10 bases left between them. CDR3 length: 13 amino acids. Germline CDR1 and CDR2: LGHDT and YNNKEL (reference sequence). CDR3 protein: CASSPDGSTEAFF. The CDR3 nucleotides are TGTGCCAGCAGCCCCGATGGGAGCACTGAAGCTTTCTTT.

This CDR3 is CASSATGQPYEQYF. The DNA of the CDR3 is TGTGCCAGCAGCGCTACGGGACAGCCCTACGAGCAGTACTTC. V and J are TRBV4-2 and TRBJ2-7; TRBD1 aligns across 7 bases. This CDR3 spans 14 amino acids. The V segment lost 5 bases and the J segment 2 bases; nucleotides outside the gene matches: 6. From germline, CDR1 is LGHNA and CDR2 YNFKEQ.

The chain combines TRBV7-8 with TRBJ1-3, with 7 bases fitting TRBD1. There are 17 residues in the CDR3. Germline values: CDR1 SGHVS, CDR2 FQNEAQ. J gave up 0 bases and V 5 bases, and 10 bases lay outside the gene matches. The CDR3 DNA sequence: TGTGCCAGCAGCCTGAACAGGGGTCTAGACTCTGGAAACACCATATATTTT. This encodes CASSLNRGLDSGNTIYF.